Listed below are T cell receptor beta chains from one sample, sequenced in a study of T cell changes during pregnancy in multiple sclerosis. Here immunoSEQ multiplex PCR was the method, and the copy in TCRdb shows in-frame clones only, minus some. This sample has around 52,000 clones; approximately 92% occur once, and the top ten carry around 0.16%. The specimen comprised CD4+ T cells from peripheral blood mononuclear cells, sampled after pregnancy. The receptors originated from a female donor in good health, enrolled as a control in a pregnancy study. The CDR3 runs from the conserved cysteine through the conserved F or W. D genes are given only for firm matches. The size entry is marked missing in some rows and otherwise reads once, few, many or a size class.

V	J	D	size	DNA	CDR3
TRBV4-2	TRBJ1-2	-	-	TGTGCCAGCAGCCAACCGGGACAACCTAACTATGGCTACACCTTC	CASSQPGQPNYGYTF
TRBV28	TRBJ1-5	-	-	TGTGCCAGCGGAGGTAACTACAATCAGCCCCAGCATTTT	CASGGNYNQPQHF
TRBV7-2	TRBJ2-5	-	-	TGTGCCAGCAGCCGCACTCAAGAGACCCAGTACTTC	CASSRTQETQYF
TRBV25-1	TRBJ1-6	-	-	TGTGCCAGCAGTGATGCCCGGGAGGGTTGGAGTTCACCCCTCCACTTT	CASSDAREGWSSPLHF
TRBV7-3	TRBJ2-1	TRBD2	-	TGTGCCACCTTTACAGCGGGGGGGAACTACAATGAGCAGTTCTTC	CATFTAGGNYNEQFF
TRBV6-5	TRBJ1-6	-	-	TGTGCCAGCAGTCGAGGGACGCGGGAATCACCCCTCCACTTT	CASSRGTRESPLHF
TRBV7-8	TRBJ1-4	TRBD1	-	TGTGCCAGCAGCCCCCGGGGACAGGGTTTACGAAAACTGTTTTTT	CASSPRGQGLRKLFF
TRBV5-5	TRBJ2-3	-	once	TGTGCCAGCAGCCCCCGCCTATTGCAGGGGCAGACGCGAGATACGCAGTATTTT	CASSPRLLQGQTRDTQYF
TRBV18	TRBJ2-4	-	few	TGTGCCTCGACGGCCGGGGGGCCAGCCAAAAACATTCAGTACTTC	CASTAGGPAKNIQYF
TRBV30	TRBJ1-6	TRBD1	once	TGTGCCTGGAGAGGGGACAGGCAAGATTCACCCCTCCACTTT	CAWRGDRQDSPLHF
TRBV9	TRBJ2-3	-	-	TGTGCCAGCAGCGTAGAAGGGACAAGCTACGCAGATACGCAGTATTTT	CASSVEGTSYADTQYF
TRBV6-4	TRBJ1-1	TRBD1	-	TGTGCCAGCAGTAGTCGGGACAGCACTGGGAACACTGAAGCTTTCTTT	CASSSRDSTGNTEAFF